Listed below are T cell receptor beta chains from one sample, sequenced in a study of cytomegalovirus exposure and HLA in healthy donors. The repertoire was sequenced with immunoSEQ multiplex PCR; TCRdb's copy has only in-frame clones and lacks some. The table shows fewer than 100,000 clones, with around four fifths occurring only once. Sequenced material: PBMCs. These TCRs come from a man between 35 and 55 years old in good health and CMV-seronegative. Both conserved end residues are part of each CDR3. D genes are given only for firm matches. Expanded clones get a size class; other rows say once, few or many, or leave the size out.

once,TRBV7-2,15,TRBJ2-3,-,CASSFSGTSTDTQYF,TGTGCCAGCAGCTTTTCCGGGACTAGCACAGATACGCAGTATTTT
-,TRBV6-5,13,TRBJ2-2,-,CASSRGNTGELFF,TGTGCCAGCAGTAGGGGGAACACCGGGGAGCTGTTTTTT
-,TRBV5-1,16,TRBJ2-3,TRBD2,CASSLEGLVVTDTQYF,TGCGCCAGCAGCTTGGAGGGACTAGTTGTCACAGATACGCAGTATTTT
-,TRBV27,18,TRBJ1-5,-,CASSSFRGGGNSNQPQHF,TGTGCCAGCAGTTCCTTCAGGGGAGGGGGGAATAGCAATCAGCCCCAGCATTTT
-,TRBV28,12,TRBJ2-7,-,CASSPSSYEQYF,TGTGCCAGCAGTCCTAGCTCCTACGAGCAGTACTTC
-,TRBV7-6,12,TRBJ1-1,-,CASSRGGEEAFF,TGTGCCAGCAGCCGGGGCGGGGAGGAAGCTTTCTTT
-,TRBV5-5,14,TRBJ2-7,-,CASSSQGRGYEQYF,TGTGCCAGCAGCTCACAGGGACGGGGCTACGAGCAGTACTTC
-,TRBV7-2,15,TRBJ1-1,-,CASSREVPMNTEAFF,TGTGCCAGCAGCAGAGAGGTCCCTATGAACACTGAAGCTTTCTTT
-,TRBV27,16,TRBJ2-6,-,CASSLWGSSGANVLTF,TGTGCCAGCAGTTTATGGGGCAGCTCTGGGGCCAACGTCCTGACTTTC
-,TRBV5-4,20,TRBJ2-3,TRBD2,CASSPTNLAGGPRRLDTQYF,TGTGCCAGCAGCCCTACTAACCTAGCGGGGGGGCCGCGTAGGTTAGATACGCAGTATTTT
-,TRBV7-2,13,TRBJ2-1,-,CASSLAWRNEQFF,TGTGCCAGCAGCTTAGCATGGAGAAATGAGCAGTTCTTC
-,TRBV4-3,17,TRBJ1-2,TRBD1,CASSAEAGTGKSDGYTF,TGCGCCAGCAGCGCTGAGGCCGGGACAGGGAAAAGCGATGGCTACACCTTC
-,TRBV13,13,TRBJ2-5,-,CASSHSSIETQYF,TGTGCCAGCAGCCATTCTAGCATAGAGACCCAGTACTTC
-,TRBV6-6,16,TRBJ2-1,TRBD2,CASSYQREKVYNEQFF,TGTGCCAGCAGTTACCAGCGGGAGAAGGTTTACAATGAGCAGTTCTTC
few,TRBV20-1,11,TRBJ1-1,-,CSARKHTEAFF,TGCAGTGCTAGGAAGCACACTGAAGCTTTCTTT
-,TRBV27,14,TRBJ1-6,-,CASSLSRGDSPLHF,TGTGCCAGCAGTTTATCCAGGGGTGATTCACCCCTCCACTTT
-,TRBV2,15,TRBJ2-7,TRBD2,CASSSLTSGRGEQYF,TGTGCCAGCAGTTCCCTGACTAGCGGGAGGGGCGAGCAGTACTTC
-,TRBV27,13,TRBJ2-7,-,CASREGVYYEQYF,TGTGCCAGCAGAGAGGGAGTCTACTACGAGCAGTACTTC
-,TRBV6-6,15,TRBJ1-4,-,CASSSPNRDGEKLFF,TGTGCCAGCAGTTCTCCAAACAGGGATGGTGAAAAACTGTTTTTT
-,TRBV4-1,15,TRBJ1-2,-,CASSQDPQGRYGYTF,TGCGCCAGCAGCCAAGATCCACAGGGACGCTATGGCTACACCTTC
-,TRBV30,13,TRBJ1-3,-,CAWSAISGNTIYF,TGTGCCTGGAGTGCCATCTCTGGAAACACCATATATTTT
-,TRBV9,14,TRBJ1-5,-,CASSEGGGRQPQHF,TGTGCCAGCAGCGAGGGGGGGGGAAGGCAGCCCCAGCATTTT
few,TRBV28,15,TRBJ1-2,TRBD1,CASRIWTGSNYGYTF,TGTGCCAGCAGGATTTGGACAGGATCTAACTATGGCTACACCTTC
-,TRBV5-1,11,TRBJ2-5,-,CATPGVETQYF,TGCGCAACCCCCGGGGTAGAGACCCAGTACTTC
-,TRBV5-5,12,TRBJ1-2,-,CASSKDRGGYTF,TGTGCCAGCAGCAAGGACAGAGGTGGCTACACCTTC
-,TRBV28,12,TRBJ2-7,-,CASSWRSYEQYF,TGTGCCAGCAGTTGGAGGTCCTACGAGCAGTACTTC
-,TRBV28,16,TRBJ2-3,-,CASSSLAGIDTDTQYF,TGTGCCAGCAGTTCCCTGGCGGGTATAGACACAGATACGCAGTATTTT
-,TRBV6-1,15,TRBJ2-7,TRBD2,CASNLVAGGSYEQYF,TGTGCCAGCAACCTCGTAGCGGGGGGCTCCTACGAGCAGTACTTC
-,TRBV27,16,TRBJ1-5,TRBD1,CASRRQGAYSNQPQHF,TGTGCCAGCAGAAGACAGGGGGCATATAGCAATCAGCCCCAGCATTTT
-,TRBV4-3,14,TRBJ2-7,-,CASSQETVDYEQYF,TGCGCCAGCAGCCAAGAGACAGTGGATTACGAGCAGTACTTC
once,TRBV29-1,16,TRBJ2-3,TRBD2,CSVDGWTSGNRDTQYF,TGCAGCGTTGATGGTTGGACTAGCGGAAATCGGGATACGCAGTATTTT
-,TRBV28,15,TRBJ1-5,-,CASSFRAGNNQPQHF,TGTGCCAGCAGTTTTAGAGCAGGAAACAATCAGCCCCAGCATTTT
once,TRBV6-5,15,TRBJ2-1,-,CASRGGGAPAYEQFF,TGTGCCAGCAGAGGCGGCGGGGCTCCCGCTTATGAGCAGTTCTTC